This note documents a single T cell receptor (beta chain) sequence. Its antigen is currently unknown. This entry is derived from a study of somatic mutations in cytotoxic T cells in rheumatoid arthritis. Study-level information: In some cases, T-cell populations stained with V beta antibodies were flow-sorted at nearly 100% purity, and these included V beta1+ cells sequenced for TCRB. Study-level results: There was no significant difference in CD8+ T-cell clonality between rheumatoid arthritis patients and age-matched healthy controls. Age was associated with higher CD8+ clonality in rheumatoid arthritis patients, not in healthy controls.

The length of the CDR3 is 16 residues. V lost 0 bases and J 0 bases, leaving 11 bases between the germline ends. Germline CDR1 MNHEY, CDR2 SVGAGI. Using positive magnetic bead selection on an AutoMACS, CD4+ and CD8+ cells were isolated, after which their purity was checked by flow cytometry. This table comes from immunoSEQ multiplex PCR, and its TCRdb copy is limited to in-frame clones, with some not included. In the table there are about 19,000 clones, more than 70% of which are singletons. The TCR originated in an adult with rheumatoid arthritis. The V and J genes are TRBV6-5 and TRBJ1-1; D possibly corresponds to TRBD1 (5 bases). Input material: CD8+ T cells sorted from blood. The CDR3 here is CASSYSSGDLNTEAFF. For the CDR3, the DNA is TGTGCCAGCAGTTACTCTTCTGGGGACTTGAACACTGAAGCTTTCTTT.